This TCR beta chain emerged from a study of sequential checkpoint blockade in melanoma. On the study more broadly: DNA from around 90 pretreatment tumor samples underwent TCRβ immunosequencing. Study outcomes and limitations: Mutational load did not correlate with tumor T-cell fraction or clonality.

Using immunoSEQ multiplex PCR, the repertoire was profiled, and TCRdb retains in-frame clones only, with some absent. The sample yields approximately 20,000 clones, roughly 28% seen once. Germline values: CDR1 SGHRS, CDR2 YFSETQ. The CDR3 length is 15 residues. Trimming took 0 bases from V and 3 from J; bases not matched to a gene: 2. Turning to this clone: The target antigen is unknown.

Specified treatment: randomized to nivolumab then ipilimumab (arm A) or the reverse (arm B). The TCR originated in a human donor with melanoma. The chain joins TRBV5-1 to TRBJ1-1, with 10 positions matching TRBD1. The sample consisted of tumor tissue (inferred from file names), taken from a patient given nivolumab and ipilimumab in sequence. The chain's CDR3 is CASSLETGGYTEAFF. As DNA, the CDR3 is TGCGCCAGCAGCTTGGAGACAGGGGGCTACACTGAAGCTTTCTTT.